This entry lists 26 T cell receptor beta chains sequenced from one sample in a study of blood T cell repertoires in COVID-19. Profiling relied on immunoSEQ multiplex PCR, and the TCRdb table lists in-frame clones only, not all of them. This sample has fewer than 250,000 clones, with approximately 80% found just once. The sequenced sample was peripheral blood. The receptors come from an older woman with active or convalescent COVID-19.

In DNA form, the CDR3 reads TGTGCCACCAGTGACCCGAGGGGGGGTCAGCGAGAGCAGTTCTTC. Amino acid sequence: CATSDPRGGQREQFF. V gene TRBV24-1 combines with J gene TRBJ2-1; possibly TRBD2 for D (7 bases). The V and J ends lost 4 bases and 10 bases respectively, with 19 bases between them. The CDR3 totals 15 residues. Germline assignment: CDR1 KGHDR and CDR2 SFDVKD.

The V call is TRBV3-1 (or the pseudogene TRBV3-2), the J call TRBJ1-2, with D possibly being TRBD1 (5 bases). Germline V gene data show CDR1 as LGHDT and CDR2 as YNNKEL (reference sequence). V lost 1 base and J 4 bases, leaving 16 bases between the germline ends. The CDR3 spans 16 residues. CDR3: CASSQAVGGAIYGYTF. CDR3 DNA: TGTGCCAGCAGCCAAGCGGTCGGTGGGGCGATCTATGGCTACACCTTC.

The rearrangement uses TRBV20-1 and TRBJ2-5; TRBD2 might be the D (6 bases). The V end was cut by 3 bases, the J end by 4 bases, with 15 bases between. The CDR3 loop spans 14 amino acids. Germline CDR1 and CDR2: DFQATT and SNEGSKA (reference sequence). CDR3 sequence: CSASAAGLRETQYF. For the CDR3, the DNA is TGCAGTGCTAGTGCCGCGGGACTTCGAGAGACCCAGTACTTC.

CDR3 loop: CASSDPGGPTDTQYF. CDR3 in DNA: TGTGCCAGCAGTGATCCAGGGGGACCCACAGATACGCAGTATTTT. The V gene is TRBV2, the J gene TRBJ2-3, with TRBD1 matching over 7 bases. With V trimmed by 3 bases and J by 2 bases, 5 bases remained unmatched. The germline CDR1 and CDR2 sequences are SNHLY and FYNNEI. This CDR3 has 15 amino acids.

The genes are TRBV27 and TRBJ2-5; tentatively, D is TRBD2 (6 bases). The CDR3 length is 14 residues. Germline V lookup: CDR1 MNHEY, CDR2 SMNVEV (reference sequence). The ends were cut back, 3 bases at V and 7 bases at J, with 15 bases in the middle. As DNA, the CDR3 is TGTGCCAGCAGTTTTGCAGGTGGGGGGATGACCCAGTACTTC. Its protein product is CASSFAGGGMTQYF.

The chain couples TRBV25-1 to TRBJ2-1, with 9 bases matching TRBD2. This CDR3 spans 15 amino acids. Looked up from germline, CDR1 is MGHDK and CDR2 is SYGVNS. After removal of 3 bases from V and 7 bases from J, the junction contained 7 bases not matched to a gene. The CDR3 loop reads CASSENSGSCNEQFF. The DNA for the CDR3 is TGTGCCAGCAGTGAGAATAGCGGGAGTTGTAATGAGCAGTTCTTC.

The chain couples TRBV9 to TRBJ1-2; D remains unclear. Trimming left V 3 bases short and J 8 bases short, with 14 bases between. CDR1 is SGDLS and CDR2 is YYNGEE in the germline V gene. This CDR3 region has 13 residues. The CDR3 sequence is CASSEGFGGGYTF. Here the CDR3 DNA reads TGTGCCAGCAGCGAGGGCTTCGGCGGGGGCTACACCTTC.

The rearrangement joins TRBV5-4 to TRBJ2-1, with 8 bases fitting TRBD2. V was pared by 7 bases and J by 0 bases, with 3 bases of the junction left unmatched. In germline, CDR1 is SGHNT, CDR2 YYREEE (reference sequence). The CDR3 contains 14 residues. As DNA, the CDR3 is TGTGCCAGCTATGGGACTAGCTCCTACAATGAGCAGTTCTTC. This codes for CASYGTSSYNEQFF.

Written as DNA, the CDR3 is TGTGCCAGCAGTCGGAACGGGGACAGCCAAGAGACCCAGTACTTC. Protein: CASSRNGDSQETQYF. The chain links TRBV6-5 to TRBJ2-5, with 7 nucleotides matching TRBD1. The CDR3 runs to 15 residues. With 5 bases clipped from V and 1 base from J, the junction kept 7 bases outside the gene matches. Germline values: CDR1 MNHEY, CDR2 SVGAGI.

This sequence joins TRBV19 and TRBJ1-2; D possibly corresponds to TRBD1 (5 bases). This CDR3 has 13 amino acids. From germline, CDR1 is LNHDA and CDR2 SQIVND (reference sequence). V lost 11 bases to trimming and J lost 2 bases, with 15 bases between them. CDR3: CAGRDGRNYGYTF. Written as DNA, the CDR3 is TGTGCCGGCCGGGACGGGAGAAACTATGGCTACACCTTC.

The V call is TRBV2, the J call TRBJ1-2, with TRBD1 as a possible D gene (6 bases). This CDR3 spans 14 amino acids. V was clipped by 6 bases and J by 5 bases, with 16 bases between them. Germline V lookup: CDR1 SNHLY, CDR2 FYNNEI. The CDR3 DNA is TGTGCCAGCAGGGCCCCGGGACAACTTTATGGCTACACCTTC. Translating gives CASRAPGQLYGYTF. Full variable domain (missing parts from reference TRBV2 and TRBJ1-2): EPEVTQTPSHQVTQMGQEVILRCVPISNHLYFYWYRQILGQKVEFLVSFYNNEISEKSEIFDDQFSVERPDGSNFTLKIRSTKLEDSAMYFCASRAPGQLYGYTFGSGTRLTVV.

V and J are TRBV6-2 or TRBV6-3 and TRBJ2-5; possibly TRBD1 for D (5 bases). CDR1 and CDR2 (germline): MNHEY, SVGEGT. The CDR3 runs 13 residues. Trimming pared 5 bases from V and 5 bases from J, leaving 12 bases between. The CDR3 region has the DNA TGTGCCAGCAGTAACAGGCCCGGTGAGACCCAGTACTTC. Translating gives CASSNRPGETQYF.

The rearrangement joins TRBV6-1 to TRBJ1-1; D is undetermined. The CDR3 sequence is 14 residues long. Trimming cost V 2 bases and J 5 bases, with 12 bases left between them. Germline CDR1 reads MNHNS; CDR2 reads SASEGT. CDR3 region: CASSEREGGTEAFF. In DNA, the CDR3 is TGTGCCAGCAGTGAACGGGAGGGAGGAACTGAAGCTTTCTTT.

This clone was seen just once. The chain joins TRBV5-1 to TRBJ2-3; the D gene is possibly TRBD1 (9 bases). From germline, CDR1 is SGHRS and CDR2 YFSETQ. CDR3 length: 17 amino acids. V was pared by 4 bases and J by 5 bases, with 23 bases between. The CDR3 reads CASSLPGTGLAGDTQYF. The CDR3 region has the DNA TGCGCCAGCAGCCTCCCCGGGACAGGGCTAGCGGGAGATACGCAGTATTTT.

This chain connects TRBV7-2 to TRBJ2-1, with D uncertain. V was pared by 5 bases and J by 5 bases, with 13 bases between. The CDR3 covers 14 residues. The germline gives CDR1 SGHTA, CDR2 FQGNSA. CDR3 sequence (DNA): TGTGCCAGCAGCACACGGAGTAAACACAATGAGCAGTTCTTC. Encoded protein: CASSTRSKHNEQFF. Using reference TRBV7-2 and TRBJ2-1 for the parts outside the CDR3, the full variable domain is GAGVSQSPSNKVTEKGKDVELRCDPISGHTALYWYRQSLGQGLEFLIYFQGNSAPDKSGLPSDRFSAERTGGSVSTLTIQRTQQEDSAVYLCASSTRSKHNEQFFGPGTRLTVL.

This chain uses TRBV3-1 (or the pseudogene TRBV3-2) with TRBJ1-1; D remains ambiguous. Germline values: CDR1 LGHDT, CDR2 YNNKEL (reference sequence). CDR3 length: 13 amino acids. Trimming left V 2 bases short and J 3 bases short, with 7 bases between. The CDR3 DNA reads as TGTGCCAGCAGCCAACTCCGGGACACTGAAGCTTTCTTT. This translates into CASSQLRDTEAFF.

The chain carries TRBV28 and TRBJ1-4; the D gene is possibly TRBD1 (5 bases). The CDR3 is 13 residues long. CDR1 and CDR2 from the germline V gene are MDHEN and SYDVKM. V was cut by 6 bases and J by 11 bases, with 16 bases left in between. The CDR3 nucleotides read TGTGCCAGCAGACGATCCCGGGACTCGAAACTGTTTTTT. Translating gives CASRRSRDSKLFF.

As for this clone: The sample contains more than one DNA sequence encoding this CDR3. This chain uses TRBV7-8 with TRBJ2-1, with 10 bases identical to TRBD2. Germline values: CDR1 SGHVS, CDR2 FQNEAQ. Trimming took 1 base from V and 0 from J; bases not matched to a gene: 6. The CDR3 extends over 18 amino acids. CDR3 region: CASSLGTSGLSSYNEQFF. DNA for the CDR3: TGTGCCAGCAGCTTAGGGACTAGCGGCTTATCCTCCTACAATGAGCAGTTCTTC. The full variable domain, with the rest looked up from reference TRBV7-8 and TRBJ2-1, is GAGVSQSPRYKVAKRGQDVALRCDPISGHVSLFWYQQALGQGPEFLTYFQNEAQLDKSGLPSDRFFAERPEGSVSTLKIQRTQQEDSAVYLCASSLGTSGLSSYNEQFFGPGTRLTVL.

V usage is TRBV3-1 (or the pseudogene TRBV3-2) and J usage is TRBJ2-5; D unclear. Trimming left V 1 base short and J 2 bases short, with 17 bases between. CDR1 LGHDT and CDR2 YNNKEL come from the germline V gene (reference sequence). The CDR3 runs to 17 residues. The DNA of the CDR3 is TGTGCCAGCAGCCAAGTCAGGTCTACAGCTCTTCAAGAGACCCAGTACTTC. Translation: CASSQVRSTALQETQYF.

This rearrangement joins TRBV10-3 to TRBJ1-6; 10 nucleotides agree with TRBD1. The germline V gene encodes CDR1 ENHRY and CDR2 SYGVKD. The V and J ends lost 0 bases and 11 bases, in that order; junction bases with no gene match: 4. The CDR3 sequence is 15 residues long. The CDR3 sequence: CAISESGTGVAPLHF. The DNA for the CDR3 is TGTGCCATCAGTGAGTCGGGGACAGGGGTTGCACCCCTCCACTTT.

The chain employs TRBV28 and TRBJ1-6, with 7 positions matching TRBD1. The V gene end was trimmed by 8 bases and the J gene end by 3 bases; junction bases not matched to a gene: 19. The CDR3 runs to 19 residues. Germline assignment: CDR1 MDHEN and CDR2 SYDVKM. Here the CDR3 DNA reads TGTGCCAGCGGGTATGGGACAGAGAGCTTTCGCTTCTATAATTCACCCCTCCACTTT. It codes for CASGYGTESFRFYNSPLHF.

For the CDR3, the DNA is TGTGCCACTCCAACGACGGTGGGGGCCGAGGACACTGAAGCTTTCTTT. Residues: CATPTTVGAEDTEAFF. This rearrangement joins TRBV19 to TRBJ1-1; tentatively, D is TRBD1 (6 bases). With 10 bases removed from V and 3 bases from J, the gap between germline ends came to 24 bases. Germline V CDR1 and CDR2: LNHDA, SQIVND (reference sequence). This CDR3 has 16 amino acids.

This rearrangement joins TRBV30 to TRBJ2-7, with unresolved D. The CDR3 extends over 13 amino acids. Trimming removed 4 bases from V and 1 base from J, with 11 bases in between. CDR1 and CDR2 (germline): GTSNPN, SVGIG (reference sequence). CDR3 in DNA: TGTGCCTGGAAGCAGGAACTTTCCTACGAGCAGTACTTC. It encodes CAWKQELSYEQYF.

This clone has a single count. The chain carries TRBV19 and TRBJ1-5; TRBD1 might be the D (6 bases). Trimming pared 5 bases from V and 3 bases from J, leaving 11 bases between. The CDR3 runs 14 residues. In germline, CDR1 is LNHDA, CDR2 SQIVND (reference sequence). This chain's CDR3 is CASSRTANNQPQHF. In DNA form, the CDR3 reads TGTGCCAGTAGTCGGACAGCTAACAATCAGCCCCAGCATTTT.

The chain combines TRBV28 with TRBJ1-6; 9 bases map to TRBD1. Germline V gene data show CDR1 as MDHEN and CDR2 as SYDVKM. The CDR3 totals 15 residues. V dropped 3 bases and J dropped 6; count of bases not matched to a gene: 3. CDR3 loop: CASSLGQGTNSPLHF. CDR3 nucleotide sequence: TGTGCCAGCAGTTTGGGACAGGGTACTAATTCACCCCTCCACTTT.

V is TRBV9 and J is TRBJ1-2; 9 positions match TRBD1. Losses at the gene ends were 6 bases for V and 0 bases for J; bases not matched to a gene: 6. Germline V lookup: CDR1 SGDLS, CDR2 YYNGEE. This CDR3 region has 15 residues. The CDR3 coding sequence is TGTGCCAGCACCTTAGACAGGGGGTCTAACTATGGCTACACCTTC. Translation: CASTLDRGSNYGYTF.